This T cell receptor (beta chain) was captured in a study of beta chain features in type 1 diabetes. Findings and limits, study-wide: Type 1 diabetes patients had TCRB CDR3s that were shorter (moderately but significantly so) in all four CD4+ subsets. Amplification by PCR could prefer shorter templates, with the same effect in patients and controls.

On this clone: Its antigen is not identified.

Of the isolated RNA, all was reverse transcribed, and so the sequenced material was expressed TCRB transcripts. An average near 3.57 million reads came from naive, central memory and regulatory T cell samples. Profiled with immunoSEQ multiplex PCR; TCRdb holds only in-frame clones, not every one. The sample gives a few hundred thousand clones, 24% of which show up once; about 0.012% is in the top ten. The V end lost 2 bases, the J end lost 0 bases, and 6 bases lay between the germline ends. Per germline, CDR1 SGDLS and CDR2 YYNGEE. The CDR3 has 14 amino acids. The rearrangement uses TRBV9 and TRBJ2-1, with D perhaps matching TRBD2 (5 bases). The clonotype comes from a young woman with type 1 diabetes. The sequenced sample was naive CD4+ T cells from blood. The CDR3, as DNA: TGTGCCAGCAGCGTGAGGGCCTCCTACAATGAGCAGTTCTTC. Translating gives CASSVRASYNEQFF.